The rows below give T cell receptor beta chains drawn from one sample of a study of CD8 T cells in ankylosing spondylitis. TCRdb called the 5' RACE reads again in MiXCR, with one record for every CDR3 protein. Of approximately 400,000 distinct CDR3 sequences in the sample, roughly 15% were seen once. Sequencing used blood, either unsorted or a sorted T cell fraction (not recorded which). The receptors derive from a male donor with ankylosing spondylitis. The CDR3 runs from the conserved cysteine through the conserved F or W. Each record gives: J gene, CDR3 length, V gene, CDR3 protein.

TRBJ2-7 | 14 | TRBV5-1 | CASSPDLGPYEQYF
TRBJ2-7 | 16 | TRBV20-1 | CSALNRRLAGFYEQYF
TRBJ2-3 | 16 | TRBV7-2 | CASSSSATLSTDTQYF
TRBJ2-1 | 14 | TRBV7-9 | CASSQDRPDNEQFF
TRBJ2-5 | 15 | TRBV3-1 | CASSPGQGARETQYF
TRBJ2-5 | 13 | TRBV7-2 | CASSLSGGETQYF
TRBJ2-5 | 13 | TRBV12-3/TRBV12-4 | CASSSWNQETQYF
TRBJ2-7 | 14 | TRBV12-3/TRBV12-4 | CASRDTDRGNEQYF
TRBJ2-7 | 15 | TRBV4-1 | CASSQGTTLPYEQYF
TRBJ2-3 | 16 | TRBV9 | CASSVDPVGQTGEQYF
TRBJ2-3 | 15 | TRBV5-1 | CASSSRGQGIDTQYF
TRBJ1-1 | 14 | TRBV7-8 | CASSLAGVVAEAFF
TRBJ2-5 | 14 | TRBV2 | CASSVIGLQETQYF
TRBJ2-3 | 14 | TRBV12-3/TRBV12-4 | CASSRPRGTDTQYF